This entry lists 25 T cell receptor beta chains sequenced from one sample in a study of radiotherapy plus CTLA-4 blockade in lung cancer. Measured with immunoSEQ multiplex PCR; TCRdb has only the in-frame clones, and not every one. The table includes 20,000 or so clones, about 82% detected once. The material was peripheral blood, obtained from a patient treated with radiotherapy plus ipilimumab. Receptors originate from a human donor with non-small cell lung cancer whose response to radiotherapy plus ipilimumab could not be evaluated.

The rearrangement links TRBV28 to TRBJ1-2; D unclear. Trimming took 2 bases from V and 3 from J, leaving 7 bases between them. The germline V gene has CDR1 MDHEN and CDR2 SYDVKM. The CDR3 spans 13 residues. CDR3: CASSLNPDYGYTF. CDR3 in DNA: TGTGCCAGCAGTTTAAATCCTGACTATGGCTACACCTTC.

As for this clone: The same CDR3 can be traced to other DNA sequences in this sample. The chain joins TRBV29-1 to TRBJ2-1; 7 bases map to TRBD1. The V segment lost 1 base and the J segment 0 bases; nucleotides outside the gene matches: 3. Germline V gene data show CDR1 as SQVTM and CDR2 as ANQGSEA. The CDR3 runs to 15 residues. The CDR3 reads CSVEVWDSSYNEQFF. The CDR3 nucleotides are TGCAGCGTTGAAGTGTGGGACAGCTCCTACAATGAGCAGTTCTTC.

The V call is TRBV28, the J call TRBJ2-6; 10 bases map to TRBD1. The germline gives CDR1 MDHEN, CDR2 SYDVKM. CDR3 length: 14 amino acids. Trimming took 8 bases from V and 4 from J; bases not matched to a gene: 2. The CDR3 protein is CASGTGAGANVLTF. CDR3 DNA sequence: TGTGCCAGCGGGACAGGGGCCGGGGCCAACGTCCTGACTTTC.

In its sample, this clone was seen a few times. This chain joins TRBV27 and TRBJ2-5; D is perhaps TRBD1 (7 bases). Trimming cost V 5 bases and J 4 bases, with 26 bases left between them. The CDR3 contains 18 residues. Per germline, CDR1 MNHEY and CDR2 SMNVEV (reference sequence). The CDR3 protein is CASSPDRRGTALSETQYF. CDR3 nucleotides: TGTGCCAGCAGTCCCGACAGGCGCGGGACAGCCCTCTCAGAGACCCAGTACTTC.

The genes are TRBV28 and TRBJ1-5; TRBD1 matches at 9 bases. Trimming cost V 6 bases and J 4 bases; bases outside gene matches: 7. From germline, CDR1 is MDHEN and CDR2 SYDVKM. This CDR3 has 15 residues. The DNA for the CDR3 is TGTGCCAGCAGACCCACGACAGGGGGAAATCAGCCCCAGCATTTT. Translated: CASRPTTGGNQPQHF.

The V call is TRBV5-1, the J call TRBJ2-5, with TRBD2 matching 12 bases. The CDR3 sequence is 17 residues long. Losses at the gene ends were 4 bases for V and 5 bases for J; bases not matched to a gene: 12. From germline, CDR1 is SGHRS and CDR2 YFSETQ. This chain's CDR3 is CASSLGLAGTTGETQYF. CDR3 sequence (DNA): TGCGCCAGCAGCCTTGGACTAGCGGGGACGACGGGGGAGACCCAGTACTTC.

V gene TRBV9 combines with J gene TRBJ2-5; D not resolved. The CDR3 has 16 residues. Germline CDR1 SGDLS, CDR2 YYNGEE. Trimming took off 1 base at V and 0 bases at J, with 13 bases between the two ends. This chain's CDR3 is CASSVPQNPYQETQYF. The CDR3 bases are TGTGCCAGCAGCGTACCCCAGAATCCGTACCAAGAGACCCAGTACTTC.

This clone was detected a few times. The rearrangement joins TRBV7-2 to TRBJ2-7, with TRBD1 matching 7 bases. Germline CDR1 is SGHTA and CDR2 is FQGNSA. The CDR3 runs 14 residues. The V and J ends lost 2 bases and 5 bases, in that order; junction bases with no gene match: 6. The DNA for the CDR3 is TGTGCCAGCAGCTTAAGGCGACAGGGCCACGAGCAGTACTTC. The encoded protein is CASSLRRQGHEQYF.

This chain uses TRBV28 with TRBJ2-7, with D perhaps TRBD1 (6 bases). Germline loops: CDR1 MDHEN, CDR2 SYDVKM. Trimming cost V 3 bases and J 1 base, with 19 bases left between them. The CDR3 totals 17 residues. CDR3 residues: CASSFSLGQFASYEQYF. CDR3 DNA: TGTGCCAGCAGTTTCTCTTTAGGACAGTTCGCATCCTACGAGCAGTACTTC.

The chain is built from TRBV6-6 and TRBJ1-1; D call uncertain. CDR1 and CDR2 from the germline V gene are MNHNY and SVGAGI (reference sequence). The V end was cut by 9 bases, the J end by 1 base, with 15 bases between. The CDR3 length is 14 residues. The CDR3 DNA sequence: TGTGCCAGTCGATATTTAATGGCGAACACTGAAGCTTTCTTT. Amino acid sequence: CASRYLMANTEAFF.

The genes are TRBV6-5 and TRBJ2-3; D gene unclear. The CDR3 sequence is 12 residues long. The germline V and J ends were trimmed by 6 bases and 6 bases, with 10 bases remaining between them. Per germline, CDR1 MNHEY and CDR2 SVGAGI. CDR3 sequence (DNA): TGTGCCAGCAGCCCGGTCGGGGATACGCAGTATTTT. Translated: CASSPVGDTQYF.

This clone appeared once. V gene TRBV28 combines with J gene TRBJ2-7; TRBD2 might be the D (5 bases). Germline CDR1 reads MDHEN; CDR2 reads SYDVKM. This CDR3 is built from 12 residues. The germline V and J ends were trimmed by 5 bases and 7 bases, with 12 bases remaining between them. The CDR3 nucleotides read TGTGCCAGCAGTCCACCGGGAAGGGAGCAGTACTTC. Translating gives CASSPPGREQYF.

V is TRBV2 and J is TRBJ2-7; D may be TRBD1 (5 bases). The V and J ends lost 7 bases and 0 bases respectively, with 13 bases between them. Germline CDR1 reads SNHLY; CDR2 reads FYNNEI. The CDR3 sequence is 14 residues long. As DNA, the CDR3 is TGTGCCAGCAAGCAGGCCCAGGGCTCCTACGAGCAGTACTTC. Translating gives CASKQAQGSYEQYF.

The rearrangement joins TRBV19 to TRBJ1-2; a weak D match, TRBD1 (5 bases). Germline CDR1 reads LNHDA; CDR2 reads SQIVND (reference sequence). The CDR3 is 15 residues long. The V end was cut by 0 bases, the J end by 7 bases, with 15 bases between. Here the CDR3 reads CASSIDLGTSGGYTF. CDR3 sequence (DNA): TGTGCCAGTAGTATAGATCTCGGGACTTCGGGTGGCTACACCTTC.

V is TRBV27 and J is TRBJ2-7; D unresolved. Per germline, CDR1 MNHEY and CDR2 SMNVEV (reference sequence). This CDR3 is built from 15 residues. V lost 2 bases and J lost 1, with 12 bases in between. The DNA for the CDR3 is TGTGCCAGCAGTTTAGTTCTTTCTAGTTCCTACGAGCAGTACTTC. Translated: CASSLVLSSSYEQYF.

This clone has more than one count but fewer than ten. The chain combines TRBV5-1 with TRBJ2-5; 9 bases map to TRBD1. The germline gives CDR1 SGHRS, CDR2 YFSETQ. The CDR3 totals 14 residues. V lost 2 bases, J lost 4 bases, and 3 bases stayed unmatched. CDR3 region: CASSFATGGETQYF. CDR3 coding DNA: TGCGCCAGCAGCTTCGCGACAGGGGGAGAGACCCAGTACTTC. Based on the CDR3 plus reference TRBV5-1 and TRBJ2-5, the full variable domain is KAGVTQTPRYLIKTRGQQVTLSCSPISGHRSVSWYQQTPGQGLQFLFEYFSETQRNKGNFPGRFSGRQFSNSRSEMNVSTLELGDSALYLCASSFATGGETQYFGPGTRLLVL.

The V gene is TRBV28, the J gene TRBJ1-6; no clear D. The CDR3 contains 12 residues. Germline-derived CDR1 and CDR2 are MDHEN and SYDVKM. Trimming shortened V by 4 bases and J by 5 bases, and 3 bases separated the two germline ends. CDR3 amino acids: CASSSNNSPLHF. The CDR3 DNA is TGTGCCAGCAGTTCTAATAATTCACCCCTCCACTTT.

CDR3 region: CASSLLGTGGGTDTQYF. The CDR3 DNA follows: TGTGCCAGCAGTTTATTGGGGACAGGGGGTGGCACAGATACGCAGTATTTT. The chain has TRBV28 and TRBJ2-3, with 11 bases matching TRBD1. V shed 1 base and J 1 base; nucleotides not matched to a gene: 4. Germline V gene sequence: CDR1 MDHEN, CDR2 SYDVKM. The CDR3 covers 17 residues.

This rearrangement joins TRBV4-3 to TRBJ2-3; D is undetermined. In germline, CDR1 is LGHNA, CDR2 YSLEER. This CDR3 comprises 15 residues. Trimming removed 0 bases at V and 2 bases at J, with 9 bases between. The CDR3 is CASSQEFGYTDTQYF. CDR3 sequence (DNA): TGCGCCAGCAGCCAAGAATTCGGGTACACAGATACGCAGTATTTT.

The rearrangement joins TRBV6-6 to TRBJ1-5; 7 bases are a match to TRBD1. Losses at the gene ends were 7 bases for V and 3 bases for J; bases not matched to a gene: 12. The germline V gene encodes CDR1 MNHNY and CDR2 SVGAGI (reference sequence). The CDR3 extends over 16 amino acids. The CDR3 spells CASTVGTAIFNQPQHF. As DNA, the CDR3 is TGTGCCAGCACGGTCGGGACAGCTATTTTCAATCAGCCCCAGCATTTT.

V usage is TRBV9 and J usage is TRBJ2-7, with 10 bases matching TRBD2. This CDR3 is 16 amino acids long. In germline, CDR1 is SGDLS, CDR2 YYNGEE. After removal of 3 bases from V and 7 bases from J, the junction contained 13 bases not matched to a gene. As DNA, the CDR3 is TGTGCCAGCAGCGCCTCGGGGGCTAGCGGGAGAGTAGAGCAGTACTTC. Its protein product is CASSASGASGRVEQYF. The whole variable domain, filled in from reference TRBV9 and TRBJ2-7, reads DSGVTQTPKHLITATGQRVTLRCSPRSGDLSVYWYQQSLDQGLQFLIQYYNGEERAKGNILERFSAQQFPDLHSELNLSSLELGDSALYFCASSASGASGRVEQYFGPGTRLTVT.

The chain uses TRBV9 and TRBJ2-1; 10 bases map to TRBD1. The V and J ends lost 6 bases and 3 bases, in that order; junction bases with no gene match: 9. CDR3 length equals 16 residues. Germline-derived CDR1 and CDR2 are SGDLS and YYNGEE. The CDR3 coding sequence is TGTGCCAGCACCCGACAGGGGGCTGAGGGCTACAATGAGCAGTTCTTC. Its protein is CASTRQGAEGYNEQFF. Variable domain in full (rest from reference TRBV9 and TRBJ2-1): DSGVTQTPKHLITATGQRVTLRCSPRSGDLSVYWYQQSLDQGLQFLIQYYNGEERAKGNILERFSAQQFPDLHSELNLSSLELGDSALYFCASTRQGAEGYNEQFFGPGTRLTVL.

CDR3 coding DNA: TGTGCCAGCAGTTACTCTAGCGGGGCTTACAATGAGCAGTTCTTC. It codes for CASSYSSGAYNEQFF. The V and J genes are TRBV6-5 and TRBJ2-1; TRBD2 aligns across 8 bases. The CDR3 covers 15 residues. Germline CDR1 reads MNHEY; CDR2 reads SVGAGI. V was pared by 0 bases and J by 4 bases, with 2 bases of the junction left unmatched.

This chain joins TRBV5-1 and TRBJ2-4; the D gene is possibly TRBD1 (7 bases). Germline V lookup: CDR1 SGHRS, CDR2 YFSETQ. Trimming removed 5 bases from V and 7 bases from J, with 19 bases in between. The length of the CDR3 is 15 residues. The CDR3 bases are TGCGCCAGCAGTTACCAGGGGGGAGAGGGCAACATTCAGTACTTC. Its protein is CASSYQGGEGNIQYF. The complete variable domain, with remaining parts taken from reference TRBV5-1 and TRBJ2-4, reads KAGVTQTPRYLIKTRGQQVTLSCSPISGHRSVSWYQQTPGQGLQFLFEYFSETQRNKGNFPGRFSGRQFSNSRSEMNVSTLELGDSALYLCASSYQGGEGNIQYFGAGTRLSVL.

The chain employs TRBV29-1 and TRBJ2-7; 7 nucleotides align to TRBD2. Trimming at V came to 4 bases and at J to 3 bases, leaving 6 bases not matched to a gene. Germline V gene sequence: CDR1 SQVTM, CDR2 ANQGSEA. The CDR3 is made up of 13 amino acids. This CDR3 reads CSVGSGGSYEQYF. In nucleotides, the CDR3 is TGCAGCGTTGGCAGTGGCGGGAGCTACGAGCAGTACTTC.